The 6 T cell receptor beta chains below all came from one sample that was sequenced in a study of blood T cell repertoires in COVID-19. TCRdb keeps only in-frame clones here, not all; method: immunoSEQ multiplex PCR. The sample shows roughly 84,000 clones, around 82% of them seen only once. Sequencing was performed on peripheral blood. These receptors all stem from a man aged 60 to 69 with COVID-19, enrolled during active disease.

CDR3 sequence (DNA): TGTGCTAGTGCCCTCCAGGGCAATCAGCCCCAGCATTTT. This codes for CASALQGNQPQHF. The rearrangement uses TRBV12-5 and TRBJ1-5; D remains unclear. Germline CDR1 reads LGHNT; CDR2 reads FRNRAP. This CDR3 comprises 13 residues. Trimming stripped 7 bases from V and 2 bases from J, with 9 bases between.

This rearrangement joins TRBV12-5 to TRBJ1-3; possibly TRBD1 for D (5 bases). This CDR3 region has 13 residues. Between the trimmed V and J ends, which lost 5 bases and 8 bases, there was a span of 13 bases. The germline CDR1 and CDR2 sequences are LGHNT and FRNRAP. The CDR3 spells CASGRGVDYTIYF. The CDR3 DNA reads as TGTGCTAGTGGTCGGGGGGTGGACTACACCATATATTTT.

The chain is built from TRBV29-1 and TRBJ1-1, with 7 bases that match TRBD1. The V gene end was trimmed by 5 bases and the J gene end by 1 base; junction bases not matched to a gene: 7. Germline loops: CDR1 SQVTM, CDR2 ANQGSEA. The CDR3 has 14 amino acids. Here the CDR3 reads CSVKQGRQNTEAFF. In DNA form, the CDR3 reads TGCAGCGTTAAACAGGGGCGCCAGAACACTGAAGCTTTCTTT.

A few counts support this clone. The rearrangement joins TRBV5-5 to TRBJ2-7, with TRBD2 as a possible D gene (6 bases). V gave up 0 bases and J gave up 4 bases, with 23 bases separating them. Germline V gene sequence: CDR1 SGHKS, CDR2 YYEKEE (reference sequence). The CDR3 spans 18 residues. CDR3 DNA: TGTGCCAGCAGCTTGGAGTTCTGGAACGTGGGAGGAAAGTACGAGCAGTACTTC. Its translation is CASSLEFWNVGGKYEQYF.

About this clone itself: The germline gene is not matched at one end of the junction; a read error may be the cause. The chain couples TRBV7-7 to TRBJ2-1, with TRBD2 matching 12 bases. This CDR3 contains 15 residues. Germline values: CDR1 SSHAT, CDR2 FNYEAQ (reference sequence). The CDR3 loop is CASSLGLAGNNEQFF. The CDR3 coding sequence is TGTGCTAGCAGCCTCGGACTAGCGGGAAACAATGAGCAGTTCTTC.

This rearrangement joins TRBV18 to TRBJ1-5, with TRBD1 matching 8 bases. The CDR3 totals 15 residues. Germline CDR1 is KGHSH and CDR2 is LQKENI. J was trimmed by 4 bases and V by 3 bases; bases with no gene match: 5. As DNA, the CDR3 is TGTGCCAGCTCACCCGGACAGGGATCGAATCAGCCCCAGCATTTT. Its protein product is CASSPGQGSNQPQHF. Full variable domain (rest looked up from reference TRBV18 and TRBJ1-5): NAGVMQNPRHLVRRRGQEARLRCSPMKGHSHVYWYRQLPEEGLKFMVYLQKENIIDESGMPKERFSAEFPKEGPSILRIQQVVRGDSAAYFCASSPGQGSNQPQHFGDGTRLSIL.